This TCR beta chain was retrieved from a study of beta chain features in type 1 diabetes. The overall study: Patients and healthy donors were similar in age, gender and cell yields. Study outcomes and limitations: Shorter TCRB CDR3s, moderately but significantly so, were found in Type 1 diabetes patients in all four CD4+ subsets. Shorter templates may be favored by PCR, equally so in patients and controls. Naive, central memory and regulatory TCRB repertoires appeared more similar among patients than healthy donors.

The study reverse transcribed the entire isolated RNA, so it sequenced expressed TCRB transcripts. TCRdb's copy holds only in-frame clones and misses some; the assay was immunoSEQ multiplex PCR. The repertoire holds approximately 730,000 clones, with about an eighth as singletons. Turning to this clone: Its antigen is not identified.

The germline gives CDR1 SGHDT, CDR2 YYEEEE. The V segment lost 9 bases and the J segment 6 bases; nucleotides outside the gene matches: 12. The CDR3 has 14 residues. This sequence was found in a man between 18 and 35 years old with type 1 diabetes. The specimen sequenced was naive CD4+ T cells from blood. The chain uses TRBV5-6 and TRBJ2-1, with TRBD1 identical over 7 bases. As DNA, the CDR3 is TGTGCCATGGCCCGACAGGGATCTAGCAATGAGCAGTTCTTC. This codes for CAMARQGSSNEQFF. Combining the CDR3 with reference TRBV5-6 and TRBJ2-1 gives the whole variable domain DAGVTQSPTHLIKTRGQQVTLRCSPKSGHDTVSWYQQALGQGPQFIFQYYEEEERQRGNFPDRFSGHQFPNYSSELNVNALLLGDSALYLCAMARQGSSNEQFFGPGTRLTVL.